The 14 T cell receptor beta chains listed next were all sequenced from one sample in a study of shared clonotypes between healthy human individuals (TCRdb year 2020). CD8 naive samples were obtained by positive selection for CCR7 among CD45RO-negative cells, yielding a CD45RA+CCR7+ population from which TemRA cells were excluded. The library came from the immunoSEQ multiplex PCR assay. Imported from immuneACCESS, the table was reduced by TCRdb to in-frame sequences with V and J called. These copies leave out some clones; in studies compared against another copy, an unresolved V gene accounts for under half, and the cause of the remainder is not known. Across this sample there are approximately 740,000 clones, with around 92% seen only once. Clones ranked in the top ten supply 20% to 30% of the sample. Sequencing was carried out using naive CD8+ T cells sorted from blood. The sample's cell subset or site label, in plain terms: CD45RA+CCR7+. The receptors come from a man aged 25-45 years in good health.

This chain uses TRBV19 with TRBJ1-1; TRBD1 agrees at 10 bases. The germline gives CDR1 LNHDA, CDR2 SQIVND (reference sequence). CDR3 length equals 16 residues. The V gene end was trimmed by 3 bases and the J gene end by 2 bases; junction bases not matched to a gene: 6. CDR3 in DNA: TGTGCCAGTAGTATGACAGGGGGCAGGATCAACACTGAAGCTTTCTTT. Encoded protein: CASSMTGGRINTEAFF.

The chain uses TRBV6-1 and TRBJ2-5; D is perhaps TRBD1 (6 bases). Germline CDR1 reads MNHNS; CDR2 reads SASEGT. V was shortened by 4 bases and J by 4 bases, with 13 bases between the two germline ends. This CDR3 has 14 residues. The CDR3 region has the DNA TGTGCCAGCAGTGGCCCCTCCAGGGGAGAGACCCAGTACTTC. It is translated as CASSGPSRGETQYF.

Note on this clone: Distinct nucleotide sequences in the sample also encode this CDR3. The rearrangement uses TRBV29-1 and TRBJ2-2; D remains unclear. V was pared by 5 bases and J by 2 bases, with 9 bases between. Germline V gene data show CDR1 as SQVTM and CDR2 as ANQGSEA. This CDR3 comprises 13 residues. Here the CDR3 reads CSVSGVNTGELFF. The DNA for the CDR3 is TGCAGCGTTTCAGGAGTTAACACCGGGGAGCTGTTTTTT.

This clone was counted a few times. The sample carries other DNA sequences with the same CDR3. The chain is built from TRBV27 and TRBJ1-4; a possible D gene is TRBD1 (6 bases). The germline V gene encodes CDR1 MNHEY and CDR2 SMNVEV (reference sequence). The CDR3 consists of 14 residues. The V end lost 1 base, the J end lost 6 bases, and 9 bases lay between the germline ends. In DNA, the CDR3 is TGTGCCAGCAGTTTATTAGGGGGGGATGAAAAACTGTTTTTT. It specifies CASSLLGGDEKLFF.

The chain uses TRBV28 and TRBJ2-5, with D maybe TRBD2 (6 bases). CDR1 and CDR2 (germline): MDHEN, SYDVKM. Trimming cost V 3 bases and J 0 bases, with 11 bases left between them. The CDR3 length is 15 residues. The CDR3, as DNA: TGTGCCAGCAGTTTGGCCCGGACTAACCAAGAGACCCAGTACTTC. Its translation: CASSLARTNQETQYF.

Here the CDR3 DNA reads TGTGCCAGCAGCTCGAGACCCGGGACAGGGGGAGTGGGGGCCAAAAACATTCAGTACTTC. It translates to CASSSRPGTGGVGAKNIQYF. The V and J genes are TRBV7-6 and TRBJ2-4; TRBD1 matches at 11 bases. This CDR3 contains 20 residues. The V segment lost 4 bases and the J segment 1 base; nucleotides outside the gene matches: 15. Germline lookup yields CDR1 SGHVS and CDR2 FNYEAQ.

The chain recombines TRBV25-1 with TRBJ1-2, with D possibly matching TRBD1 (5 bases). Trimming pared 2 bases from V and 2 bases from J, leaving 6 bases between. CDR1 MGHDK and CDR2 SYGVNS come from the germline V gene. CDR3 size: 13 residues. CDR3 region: CASSEAGNYGYTF. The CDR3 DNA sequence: TGTGCCAGCAGTGAAGCAGGGAACTATGGCTACACCTTC.

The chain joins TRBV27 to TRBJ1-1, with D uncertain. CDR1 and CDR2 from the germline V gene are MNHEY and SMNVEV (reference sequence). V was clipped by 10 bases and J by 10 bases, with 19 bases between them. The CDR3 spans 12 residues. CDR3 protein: CATLQIGRAAFF. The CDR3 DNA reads TGTGCCACCCTACAGATAGGGAGGGCAGCTTTCTTT.

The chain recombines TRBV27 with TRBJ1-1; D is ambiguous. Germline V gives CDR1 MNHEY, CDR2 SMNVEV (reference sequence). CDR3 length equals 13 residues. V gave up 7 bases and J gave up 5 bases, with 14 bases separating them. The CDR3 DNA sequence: TGTGCCAGCATCCCCGGGTCCGGAACTGAAGCTTTCTTT. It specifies CASIPGSGTEAFF.

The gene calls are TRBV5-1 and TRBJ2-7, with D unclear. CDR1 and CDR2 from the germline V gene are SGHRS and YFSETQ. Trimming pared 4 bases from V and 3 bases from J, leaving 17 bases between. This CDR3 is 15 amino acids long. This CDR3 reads CASSQQGNGVYEQYF. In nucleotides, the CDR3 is TGCGCCAGCAGCCAGCAAGGGAATGGGGTCTACGAGCAGTACTTC.

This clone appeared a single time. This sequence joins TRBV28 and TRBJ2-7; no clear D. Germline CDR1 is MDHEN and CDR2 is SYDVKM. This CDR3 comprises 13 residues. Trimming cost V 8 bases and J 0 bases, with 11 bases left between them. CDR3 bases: TGTGCCAGCCTAAGTACCAGCTCCTACGAGCAGTACTTC. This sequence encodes CASLSTSSYEQYF. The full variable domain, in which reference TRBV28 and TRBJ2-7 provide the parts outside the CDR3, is DVKVTQSSRYLVKRTGEKVFLECVQDMDHENMFWYRQDPGLGLRLIYFSYDVKMKEKGDIPEGYSVSREKKERFSLILESASTNQTSMYLCASLSTSSYEQYFGPGTRLTVT.

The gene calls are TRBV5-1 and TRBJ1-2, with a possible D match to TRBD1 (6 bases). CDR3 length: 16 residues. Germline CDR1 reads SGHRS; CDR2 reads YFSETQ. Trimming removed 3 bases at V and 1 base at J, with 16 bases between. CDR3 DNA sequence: TGCGCCAGCAGCTCGTCCCGGGACACTAATAACTATGGCTACACCTTC. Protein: CASSSSRDTNNYGYTF.

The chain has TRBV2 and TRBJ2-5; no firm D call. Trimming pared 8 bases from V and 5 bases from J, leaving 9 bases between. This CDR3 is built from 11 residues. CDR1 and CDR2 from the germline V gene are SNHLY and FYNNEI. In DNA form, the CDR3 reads TGTGCCAGCGACGGCTGGGAGACCCAGTACTTC. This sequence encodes CASDGWETQYF.

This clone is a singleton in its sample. CDR3 amino acids: CAISAQGPSSTDTQYF. The CDR3 nucleotides read TGTGCCATCAGTGCACAAGGGCCCTCTAGCACAGATACGCAGTATTTT. The chain recombines TRBV10-3 with TRBJ2-3; D gene ambiguous. V was pared by 4 bases and J by 0 bases, with 14 bases between. The CDR3 has 16 amino acids. Germline V gene lookup returns CDR1 ENHRY and CDR2 SYGVKD.